These 18 T cell receptor beta chains originate from one sample sequenced in a study of T-cell memory formation after mild COVID-19. TCRdb re-analysed the 5' RACE reads in MiXCR, keeping a single row per CDR3 protein. This sample carries about 430,000 distinct CDR3 sequences, 24% of them seen once, and the ten largest clones take 7% to 9.5%. Sequencing input: PBMCs or a T cell subset sorted from them (not recorded which). The source of these receptors is an adult woman who had mild COVID-19 (a few samples of this study predate the infection). Cell type and time point are not known.

This chain joins TRBV24-1 and TRBJ2-1, with TRBD2 identical over 8 bases. Germline-derived CDR1 and CDR2 are KGHDR and SFDVKD. V shed 10 bases and J 4 bases; nucleotides not matched to a gene: 5. The CDR3 covers 13 residues. The CDR3 DNA is TGTGCCACACAGTCTAGCGGGTACAATGAGCAGTTCTTC. This gives the protein CATQSSGYNEQFF.

The rearrangement joins TRBV9 to TRBJ2-3, with 14 bases matching TRBD2. This CDR3 comprises 17 residues. V shed 4 bases and J 3 bases; nucleotides not matched to a gene: 7. CDR1 SGDLS and CDR2 YYNGEE come from the germline V gene. CDR3 nucleotide sequence: TGTGCCAGCAGCAAAAGACTAGCGGGGGGGCGGACAGATACGCAGTATTTT. This gives the protein CASSKRLAGGRTDTQYF.

There are a few counts of this clonotype. V gene TRBV27 combines with J gene TRBJ2-1; D gene uncertain. Germline CDR1 is MNHEY and CDR2 is SMNVEV (reference sequence). The CDR3 loop spans 11 amino acids. Trimming stripped 6 bases from V and 9 bases from J, with 9 bases between. In DNA form, the CDR3 reads TGTGCCAGCAGGGGCTGGAGTGAGCAGTTCTTC. This encodes CASRGWSEQFF.

This clonotype appeared a few times. The chain employs TRBV20-1 and TRBJ2-7, with 15 bases that match TRBD2. CDR1 is DFQATT and CDR2 is SNEGSKA in the germline V gene (reference sequence). V trimming: 6 bases; J trimming: 1 base; junction bases outside the gene matches: 13. The CDR3 is 18 residues long. The DNA of the CDR3 is TGCAGTGCCAAAGCGGGACTAGCGGGAGGTTGGAGGTCCTACGAGCAGTACTTC. It codes for CSAKAGLAGGWRSYEQYF.

A few counts support this clonotype. The chain combines TRBV10-2 with TRBJ2-7; possibly TRBD2 for D (6 bases). Germline assignment: CDR1 WSHSY and CDR2 SAAADI. The CDR3 totals 11 residues. V shed 3 bases and J shed 9 bases, with 9 bases lying between them. The CDR3 DNA sequence: TGCGCCAGCAGTGAACTAGCTGGGCAGTACTTC. Its translation: CASSELAGQYF.

This clonotype was seen only a few times. CDR3 coding DNA: TGCAGTGCCGAGTCCTCCGGCCTGAACACCGGGGAGCTGTTTTTT. It is translated as CSAESSGLNTGELFF. The chain is built from TRBV20-1 and TRBJ2-2, with no clear D. The V gene's germline CDR1 is DFQATT and CDR2 SNEGSKA (reference sequence). The CDR3 contains 15 residues. Trimming left V 6 bases short and J 1 base short, with 15 bases between.

The gene calls are TRBV5-1 and TRBJ1-1; D may be TRBD1 (5 bases). The V gene lost 3 bases and the J gene lost 11 bases, with 20 bases spanning the gap. Germline V lookup: CDR1 SGHRS, CDR2 YFSETQ. The CDR3 totals 14 residues. Here the CDR3 DNA reads TGCGCCAGCAGCTGGGGCTACAGGACCGGAGGGGCTTTCTTT. This translates into CASSWGYRTGGAFF.

The V gene is TRBV12-3 or TRBV12-4, the J gene TRBJ1-4, with TRBD1 matching 8 bases. The CDR3 runs to 15 residues. Trimming removed 5 bases from V and 7 bases from J; junction bases left unmatched: 9. CDR3 sequence (DNA): TGTGCCAGCAGTCCAAGAGGACAGGGAAGTGAAAAACTGTTTTTT. This encodes CASSPRGQGSEKLFF.

The J gene is TRBJ2-3, the V gene TRBV6-2 or TRBV6-3; possible D gene TRBD2, 6 bases. Germline assignment: CDR1 MNHEY and CDR2 SVGEGT. The germline V and J ends were trimmed by 6 bases and 0 bases, with 10 bases remaining between them. The CDR3 contains 14 residues. The CDR3 DNA sequence: TGTGCCAGCAGCCACGGGACTAGCACAGATACGCAGTATTTT. This sequence encodes CASSHGTSTDTQYF.

The rearrangement links TRBV6-2 or TRBV6-3 to TRBJ2-1; tentative D call: TRBD2 (6 bases). From germline, CDR1 is MNHEY and CDR2 SVGEGT. V shed 4 bases and J shed 6 bases, with 7 bases lying between them. The CDR3 length is 12 residues. The CDR3 DNA is TGTGCCAGCAGTTCGACTAGCAATGAGCAGTTCTTC. Translation gives CASSSTSNEQFF.

This sequence joins TRBV25-1 and TRBJ1-2; D gene unclear. With 8 bases removed from V and 5 bases from J, the gap between germline ends came to 9 bases. Per germline, CDR1 MGHDK and CDR2 SYGVNS. The CDR3 sequence is 11 residues long. CDR3 DNA sequence: TGTGCCAGCGCTACTATTTATGGCTACACCTTC. Translated: CASATIYGYTF.

CDR3 bases: TGTGCCAGCTCAAGGGACAGGGCTTATCAGCCCCAGCATTTT. The encoded protein is CASSRDRAYQPQHF. This chain links TRBV18 with TRBJ1-5; 9 bases map to TRBD1. Germline V gene lookup returns CDR1 KGHSH and CDR2 LQKENI. This CDR3 contains 14 residues. The ends lost 5 bases at V and 5 bases at J; junction bases unmatched: 4.

This clonotype has just a few counts. The chain is built from TRBV24-1 and TRBJ2-5; 9 nucleotides agree with TRBD1. This CDR3 comprises 15 residues. CDR1 is KGHDR, CDR2 SFDVKD, per germline. The trim removed 3 bases at V and 1 base at J, leaving 2 bases unmatched. CDR3 sequence reads: CATSDPGQGQETQYF. As DNA, the CDR3 is TGTGCCACCAGTGATCCGGGACAGGGCCAAGAGACCCAGTACTTC.

The chain has TRBV18 and TRBJ2-7; 9 bases fit TRBD1. Germline CDR1 reads KGHSH; CDR2 reads LQKENI. This CDR3 has 16 amino acids. J was trimmed by 0 bases and V by 2 bases; bases with no gene match: 5. CDR3 in DNA: TGTGCCAGCTCACCAGCAATACAGGGGGCCTCCTACGAGCAGTACTTC. Its protein is CASSPAIQGASYEQYF.

This clonotype was detected a few times. The J gene is TRBJ2-3, the V gene TRBV4-1; TRBD2 agrees at 14 bases. This CDR3 has 16 amino acids. With V trimmed by 3 bases and J by 5 bases, 4 bases remained unmatched. CDR1 and CDR2 (germline): MGHRA, YSYEKL. The CDR3 reads CASSQRTSGGIDTQYF. The CDR3 DNA reads as TGCGCCAGCAGCCAGCGGACTAGCGGGGGGATAGATACGCAGTATTTT.

This clonotype was observed a handful of times. This chain uses TRBV5-1 with TRBJ2-1, with 7 bases identical to TRBD1. Germline lookup yields CDR1 SGHRS and CDR2 YFSETQ. The CDR3 has 15 residues. The trim removed 4 bases at V and 5 bases at J, leaving 9 bases unmatched. CDR3 in amino acids: CASSLTGTANNEQFF. The CDR3 DNA is TGCGCCAGCAGCCTGACGGGGACAGCCAACAATGAGCAGTTCTTC.

This sequence joins TRBV7-8 and TRBJ2-7, with 11 bases matching TRBD1. The CDR3 loop spans 17 amino acids. V shed 1 base, J shed 1 base, and the junction held 6 bases outside the gene matches. From germline, CDR1 is SGHVS and CDR2 FQNEAQ. This CDR3 is CASSLGTGGTLSYEQYF. The CDR3 bases are TGTGCCAGCAGCTTAGGGACAGGGGGCACTTTATCCTACGAGCAGTACTTC. The full variable domain, rest sourced from reference TRBV7-8 and TRBJ2-7, is GAGVSQSPRYKVAKRGQDVALRCDPISGHVSLFWYQQALGQGPEFLTYFQNEAQLDKSGLPSDRFFAERPEGSVSTLKIQRTQQEDSAVYLCASSLGTGGTLSYEQYFGPGTRLTVT.

V gene TRBV4-2 combines with J gene TRBJ2-3; maybe TRBD2 (5 bases). The V gene's germline CDR1 is LGHNA and CDR2 YNFKEQ. This CDR3 has 15 residues. Deletions cut 2 bases from V and 0 bases from J, with 9 bases between. This CDR3 is CASSQPRTSTDTQYF. DNA for the CDR3: TGTGCCAGCAGCCAACCTAGGACTAGCACAGATACGCAGTATTTT.